The clone carrying this TCR beta chain was seen once. Its specificity is unknown. Treatment reported: roughly ten-day PBMC culture with coronavirus spike peptide pools or control peptides (ViraFEST assay). These data come from a study of vaccination and CD4 T cells after COVID-19. Study-wide context: Each post-COVID sample was drawn after diagnosis, and the median interval was approximately 100 days (range 35 to 161).

This CDR3 spans 11 amino acids. Per the germline V gene, CDR1 is DFQATT and CDR2 is SNEGSKA (reference sequence). V dropped 7 bases and J dropped 1 base, with 7 bases sitting between them. The Oncomine TCR Beta short-read assay sequenced DNA from cultured CD4+ T cells. TCRdb processed the PCR reads anew with MiXCR; each CDR3 protein has one entry. This table has about 12,000 distinct CDR3 sequences, roughly 61% appearing once. The sequence derives from a human donor who had recovered from COVID-19. The J gene is TRBJ2-5, the V gene TRBV20-1; D not certain. Sequences were obtained from CD4+ T cells from blood, cultured in vitro. CDR3 nucleotides: TGCAGTGGTGGGGTCCAAGAGACCCAGTACTTC. This codes for CSGGVQETQYF.